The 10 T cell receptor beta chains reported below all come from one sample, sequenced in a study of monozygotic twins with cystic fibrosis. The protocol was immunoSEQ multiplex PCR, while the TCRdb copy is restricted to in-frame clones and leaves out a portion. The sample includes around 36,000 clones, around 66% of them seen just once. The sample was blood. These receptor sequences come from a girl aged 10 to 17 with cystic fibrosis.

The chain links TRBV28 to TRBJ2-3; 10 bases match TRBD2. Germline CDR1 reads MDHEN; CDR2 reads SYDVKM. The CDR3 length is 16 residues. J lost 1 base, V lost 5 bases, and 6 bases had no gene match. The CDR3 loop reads CASSRPLAGGTDTQYF. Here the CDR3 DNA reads TGTGCCAGCAGTCGGCCCCTAGCGGGGGGCACAGATACGCAGTATTTT.

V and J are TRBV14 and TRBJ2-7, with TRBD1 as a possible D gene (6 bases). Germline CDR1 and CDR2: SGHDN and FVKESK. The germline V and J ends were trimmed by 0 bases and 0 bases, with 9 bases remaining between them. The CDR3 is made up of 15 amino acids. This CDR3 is CASSQETGTSYEQYF. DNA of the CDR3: TGTGCCAGCAGCCAAGAGACAGGAACCTCCTACGAGCAGTACTTC.

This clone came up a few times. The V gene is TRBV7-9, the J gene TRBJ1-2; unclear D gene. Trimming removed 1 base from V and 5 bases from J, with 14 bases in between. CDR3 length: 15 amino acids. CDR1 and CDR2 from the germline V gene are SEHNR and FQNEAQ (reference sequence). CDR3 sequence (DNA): TGTGCCAGCAGCTTAGTCGGCCTAGTGTCGTATGGCTACACCTTC. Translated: CASSLVGLVSYGYTF.

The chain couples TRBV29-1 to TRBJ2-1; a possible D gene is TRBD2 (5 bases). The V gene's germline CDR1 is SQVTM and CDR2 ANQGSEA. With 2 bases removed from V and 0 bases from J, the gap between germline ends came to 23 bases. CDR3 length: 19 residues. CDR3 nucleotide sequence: TGCAGCGTTGAACAATCCAACCCTAGCCCAACTAGCTCCTACAATGAGCAGTTCTTC. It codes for CSVEQSNPSPTSSYNEQFF.

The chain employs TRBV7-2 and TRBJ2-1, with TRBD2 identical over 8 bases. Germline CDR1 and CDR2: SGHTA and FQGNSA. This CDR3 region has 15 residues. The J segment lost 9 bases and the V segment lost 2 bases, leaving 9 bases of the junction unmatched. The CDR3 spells CASSLTGLAGTEQFF. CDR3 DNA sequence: TGTGCCAGCAGCTTAACGGGCCTAGCGGGCACTGAGCAGTTCTTC.

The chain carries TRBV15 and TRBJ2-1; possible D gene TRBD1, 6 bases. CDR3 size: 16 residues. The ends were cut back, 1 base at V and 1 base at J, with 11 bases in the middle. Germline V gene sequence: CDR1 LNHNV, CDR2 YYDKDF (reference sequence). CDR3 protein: CATSRVGTLSYNEQFF. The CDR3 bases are TGTGCCACCAGCAGAGTTGGGACACTTTCCTACAATGAGCAGTTCTTC.

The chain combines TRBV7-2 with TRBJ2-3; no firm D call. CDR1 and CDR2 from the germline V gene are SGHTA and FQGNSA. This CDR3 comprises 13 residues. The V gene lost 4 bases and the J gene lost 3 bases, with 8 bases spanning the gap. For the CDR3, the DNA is TGTGCCAGCAGCTATCAAAGGACAGATACGCAGTATTTT. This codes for CASSYQRTDTQYF.

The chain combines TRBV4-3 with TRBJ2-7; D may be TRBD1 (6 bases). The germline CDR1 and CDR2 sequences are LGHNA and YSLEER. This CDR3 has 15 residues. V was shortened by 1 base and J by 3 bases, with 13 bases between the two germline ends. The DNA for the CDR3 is TGCGCCAGCAGCCAAGGCGGCGGACAGCTCTACGAGCAGTACTTC. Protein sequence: CASSQGGGQLYEQYF.

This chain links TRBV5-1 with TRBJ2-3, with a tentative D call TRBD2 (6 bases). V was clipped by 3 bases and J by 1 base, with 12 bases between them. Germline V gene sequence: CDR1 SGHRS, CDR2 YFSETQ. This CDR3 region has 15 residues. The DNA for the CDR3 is TGCGCCAGCAGCTCTCAGAGGGAGGGCACAGATACGCAGTATTTT. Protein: CASSSQREGTDTQYF.

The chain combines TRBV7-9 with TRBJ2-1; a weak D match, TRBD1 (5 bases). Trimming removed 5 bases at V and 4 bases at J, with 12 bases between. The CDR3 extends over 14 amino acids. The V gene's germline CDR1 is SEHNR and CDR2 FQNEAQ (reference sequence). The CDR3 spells CASSPRGRYNEQFF. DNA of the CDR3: TGTGCCAGCAGCCCTAGGGGCCGGTACAATGAGCAGTTCTTC. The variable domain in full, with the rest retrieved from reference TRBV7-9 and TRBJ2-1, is DTGVSQNPRHKITKRGQNVTFRCDPISEHNRLYWYRQTLGQGPEFLTYFQNEAQLEKSRLLSDRFSAERPKGSFSTLEIQRTEQGDSAMYLCASSPRGRYNEQFFGPGTRLTVL.